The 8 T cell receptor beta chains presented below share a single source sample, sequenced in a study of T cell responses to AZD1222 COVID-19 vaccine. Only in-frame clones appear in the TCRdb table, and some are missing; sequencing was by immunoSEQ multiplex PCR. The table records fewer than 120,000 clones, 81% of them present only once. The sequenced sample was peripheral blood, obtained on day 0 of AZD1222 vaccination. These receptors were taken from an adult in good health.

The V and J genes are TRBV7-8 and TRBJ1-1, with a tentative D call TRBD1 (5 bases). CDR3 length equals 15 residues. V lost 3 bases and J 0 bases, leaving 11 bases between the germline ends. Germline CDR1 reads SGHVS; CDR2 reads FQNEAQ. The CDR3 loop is CASSLPRALNTEAFF. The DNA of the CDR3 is TGTGCCAGCAGCTTGCCCAGGGCCTTGAACACTGAAGCTTTCTTT.

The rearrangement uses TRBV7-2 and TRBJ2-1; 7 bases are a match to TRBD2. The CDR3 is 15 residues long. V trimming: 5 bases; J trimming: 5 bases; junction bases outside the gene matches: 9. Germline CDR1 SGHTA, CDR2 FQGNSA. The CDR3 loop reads CASSRVRTRNNEQFF. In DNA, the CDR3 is TGTGCCAGCAGCAGAGTCCGGACTAGAAACAATGAGCAGTTCTTC.

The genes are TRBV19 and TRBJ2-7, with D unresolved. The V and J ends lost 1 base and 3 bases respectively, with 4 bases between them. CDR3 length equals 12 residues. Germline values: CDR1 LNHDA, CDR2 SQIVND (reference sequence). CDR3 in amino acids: CASSIGNYEQYF. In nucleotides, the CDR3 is TGTGCCAGTAGTATAGGAAACTACGAGCAGTACTTC.

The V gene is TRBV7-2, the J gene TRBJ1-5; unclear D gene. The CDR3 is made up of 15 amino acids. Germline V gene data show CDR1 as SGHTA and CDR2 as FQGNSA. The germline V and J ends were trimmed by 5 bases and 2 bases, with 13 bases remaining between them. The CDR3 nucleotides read TGTGCCAGCAGCCCTGACATCGGCGGCAATCAGCCCCAGCATTTT. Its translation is CASSPDIGGNQPQHF.

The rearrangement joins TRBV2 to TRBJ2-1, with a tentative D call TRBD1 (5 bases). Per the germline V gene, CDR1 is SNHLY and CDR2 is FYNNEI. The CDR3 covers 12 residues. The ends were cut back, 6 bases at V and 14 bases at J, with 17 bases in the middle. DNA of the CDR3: TGTGCCAGCAGAAAGGGTGACAGCAGTAAGTTCTTC. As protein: CASRKGDSSKFF.

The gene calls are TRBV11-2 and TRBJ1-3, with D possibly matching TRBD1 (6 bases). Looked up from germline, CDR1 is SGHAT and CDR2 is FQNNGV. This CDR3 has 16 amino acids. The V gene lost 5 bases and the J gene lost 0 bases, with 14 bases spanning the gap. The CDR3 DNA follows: TGTGCCAGCAGCGGAAACAGGGTTAACTCTGGAAACACCATATATTTT. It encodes CASSGNRVNSGNTIYF.

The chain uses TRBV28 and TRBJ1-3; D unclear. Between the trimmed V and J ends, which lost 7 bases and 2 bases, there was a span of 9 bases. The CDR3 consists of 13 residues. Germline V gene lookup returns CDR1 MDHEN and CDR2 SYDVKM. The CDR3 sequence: CASISIPGNTIYF. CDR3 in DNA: TGTGCCAGCATCAGCATCCCTGGAAACACCATATATTTT.

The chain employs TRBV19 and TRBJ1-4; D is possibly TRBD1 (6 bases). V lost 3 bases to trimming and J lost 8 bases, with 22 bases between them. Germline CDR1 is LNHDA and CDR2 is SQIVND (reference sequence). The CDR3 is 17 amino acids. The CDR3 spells CASSIRSGGLSNEKLFF. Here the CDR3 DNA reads TGTGCCAGTAGTATCCGAAGTGGGGGGCTGAGTAACGAAAAACTGTTTTTT.